This entry lists 13 T cell receptor beta chains sequenced from one sample in a study of blood T cell repertoires in COVID-19. Sequenced by immunoSEQ multiplex PCR; TCRdb stores in-frame clones only, minus some. Among around 82,000 clones listed, approximately 91% were seen once. Sequenced material: peripheral blood. The origin of the receptors is a man in his 70s with active or convalescent COVID-19.

This chain connects TRBV11-2 to TRBJ2-5, with D unclear. Germline-derived CDR1 and CDR2 are SGHAT and FQNNGV. The CDR3 consists of 14 residues. V lost 1 base to trimming and J lost 8 bases, with 14 bases between them. The CDR3 loop reads CASSLVGQVFTQYF. In nucleotides, the CDR3 is TGTGCCAGCAGCTTAGTGGGCCAGGTTTTTACCCAGTACTTC.

This chain joins TRBV19 and TRBJ1-1, with 7 bases lining up with TRBD1. The CDR3 loop spans 15 amino acids. V shed 3 bases and J 11 bases; nucleotides not matched to a gene: 15. Germline CDR1 and CDR2: LNHDA and SQIVND (reference sequence). Here the CDR3 DNA reads TGTGCCAGTAGTATTGGCAGGGACAGCACTCTGAGGGCTTTCTTT. Translating it yields CASSIGRDSTLRAFF.

The chain carries TRBV11-3 and TRBJ2-3, with TRBD2 identical over 7 bases. V was pared by 4 bases and J by 0 bases, with 10 bases of the junction left unmatched. The CDR3 runs 17 residues. Germline V gene data show CDR1 as SGHNT and CDR2 as YENEEA. CDR3 nucleotide sequence: TGTGCCAGCAGCTGGGGGGGACCCCTATATAGCACAGATACGCAGTATTTT. Translated: CASSWGGPLYSTDTQYF. The variable domain in full, with the rest retrieved from reference TRBV11-3 and TRBJ2-3, is EAGVVQSPRYKIIEKKQPVAFWCNPISGHNTLYWYLQNLGQGPELLIRYENEEAVDDSQLPKDRFSAERLKGVDSTLKIQPAELGDSAVYLCASSWGGPLYSTDTQYFGPGTRLTVL.

The chain is built from TRBV19 and TRBJ2-1; 7 positions match TRBD1. Germline CDR1 LNHDA, CDR2 SQIVND (reference sequence). The CDR3 totals 15 residues. The V gene end was trimmed by 1 base and the J gene end by 6 bases; junction bases not matched to a gene: 6. CDR3 protein: CASSIGQGYSNEQFF. In DNA, the CDR3 is TGTGCCAGTAGTATAGGACAGGGTTATAGCAATGAGCAGTTCTTC.

The chain couples TRBV12-5 to TRBJ2-1; the D gene is possibly TRBD1 (6 bases). Trimming took 1 base from V and 5 from J, leaving 12 bases between them. Looked up from germline, CDR1 is LGHNT and CDR2 is FRNRAP. The CDR3 loop spans 15 amino acids. This chain's CDR3 is CASGLAPQGNNEQFF. For the CDR3, the DNA is TGTGCTAGTGGTTTGGCCCCCCAGGGGAACAATGAGCAGTTCTTC.

The J gene is TRBJ2-3, the V gene TRBV12-5; 11 nucleotides agree with TRBD1. The junction had 6 bases not matched to a gene; V was cut back by 6 bases and J by 4 bases. Germline V gives CDR1 LGHNT, CDR2 FRNRAP. The CDR3 is 15 amino acids. The CDR3 DNA reads TGTGCTAGTGGACTAGGGACAGGGGGTGCAGATACGCAGTATTTT. As protein: CASGLGTGGADTQYF.

The CDR3 sequence is CASTPSPGNTIYF. The CDR3 nucleotides read TGTGCCAGCACCCCATCCCCTGGAAACACCATATATTTT. The chain couples TRBV5-6 to TRBJ1-3; D is uncertain. In germline, CDR1 is SGHDT, CDR2 YYEEEE. The V and J ends lost 6 bases and 2 bases respectively, with 9 bases between them. The CDR3 is 13 residues long.

The chain couples TRBV5-5 to TRBJ1-1; a possible D gene is TRBD1 (5 bases). Germline V gene data show CDR1 as SGHKS and CDR2 as YYEKEE (reference sequence). Trimming pared 1 base from V and 6 bases from J, leaving 13 bases between. The CDR3 consists of 14 residues. The CDR3 is CASSLLAGFAEAFF. In nucleotides, the CDR3 is TGTGCCAGCAGCTTGTTGGCAGGGTTCGCTGAAGCTTTCTTT.

The CDR3 loop reads CASSIAPGRGGGNQPQHF. The CDR3, as DNA: TGTGCCAGTAGTATAGCTCCCGGGCGGGGCGGGGGCAATCAGCCCCAGCATTTT. The gene calls are TRBV19 and TRBJ1-5, with TRBD1 as a possible D gene (5 bases). The CDR3 length is 18 residues. Germline V lookup: CDR1 LNHDA, CDR2 SQIVND (reference sequence). The V gene lost 1 base and the J gene lost 2 bases, with 18 bases spanning the gap.

The J gene is TRBJ2-7, the V gene TRBV6-5; D ambiguous. This CDR3 contains 14 residues. Trimming pared 5 bases from V and 2 bases from J, leaving 13 bases between. Per germline, CDR1 MNHEY and CDR2 SVGAGI. CDR3 amino acids: CASSPTNLAYEQYF. CDR3 nucleotides: TGTGCCAGCAGTCCAACCAATCTAGCCTACGAGCAGTACTTC.

The rearrangement uses TRBV19 and TRBJ1-1; D ambiguous. The CDR3 is 12 residues long. Per the germline V gene, CDR1 is LNHDA and CDR2 is SQIVND (reference sequence). Trimming pared 1 base from V and 4 bases from J, leaving 4 bases between. The CDR3 region has the DNA TGTGCCAGTAGTATAGGGGCCACTGAAGCTTTCTTT. It specifies CASSIGATEAFF. Full variable domain (outside the CDR3, taken from reference TRBV19 and TRBJ1-1): DGGITQSPKYLFRKEGQNVTLSCEQNLNHDAMYWYRQDPGQGLRLIYYSQIVNDFQKGDIAEGYSVSREKKESFPLTVTSAQKNPTAFYLCASSIGATEAFFGQGTRLTVV.

This clone was seen a single time. The chain links TRBV6-1 to TRBJ2-2; a possible D gene is TRBD1 (6 bases). The CDR3 totals 14 residues. Trimming pared 4 bases from V and 4 bases from J, leaving 10 bases between. Germline assignment: CDR1 MNHNS and CDR2 SASEGT. CDR3 in amino acids: CASSGQAATGELFF. The CDR3 bases are TGTGCCAGCAGTGGACAGGCGGCCACCGGGGAGCTGTTTTTT.

V usage is TRBV4-2 and J usage is TRBJ2-1, with TRBD1 as a possible D gene (5 bases). CDR1 is LGHNA and CDR2 is YNFKEQ in the germline V gene. V shed 1 base and J shed 8 bases, with 15 bases lying between them. The CDR3 sequence is 15 residues long. As DNA, the CDR3 is TGTGCCAGCAGCCAAGGGATAGGGGATGCTGATGAGCAGTTCTTC. It specifies CASSQGIGDADEQFF.